A single sample is the source of the 13 T cell receptor beta chains below, sequenced in a study of T cells in Graves' hyperthyroidism and ophthalmopathy. Using RNA transcripts as the source, TCR beta CDR3 regions were amplified. HTBI primers were the set used in a first-round RT-PCR of the TCR CDR3. One entry per CDR3 protein, called by TCRdb with MiXCR from the multiplex PCR reads. Altogether about 400,000 distinct CDR3 sequences are present, over 12% being singletons, with the ten largest covering 25% to 30%. The sequenced sample consisted of blood. Receptor source: a man aged 50-60 years with Graves' ophthalmopathy.

This clonotype has a count of ten or more. Mismatch with germline at one junction end may stem from a read error. Here the CDR3 DNA reads TGTGCCTGCAGCTTAGAAAAGCGAGAGACCCAGTACTTC. As protein: CACSLEKRETQYF. The V and J genes are TRBV11-2 and TRBJ2-5; D uncertain. The V gene's germline CDR1 is SGHAT and CDR2 FQNNGV. The CDR3 is 13 residues long. The whole variable domain, remainder taken from reference TRBV11-2 and TRBJ2-5, is EAGVAQSPRYKIIEKRQSVAFWCNPISGHATLYWYQQILGQGPKLLIQFQNNGVVDDSQLPKDRFSAERLKGVDSTLKIQPAKLEDSAVYLCACSLEKRETQYFGPGTRLLVL.

A remark on this clonotype: This may arise from a read error, as a much more abundant clone is one base away. The genes are TRBV4-1 and TRBJ2-3; 9 positions agree with TRBD2. Germline V gene lookup returns CDR1 MGHRA and CDR2 YSYEKL. The CDR3 length is 17 residues. CDR3 region: CAGSPMGTSGYTDTQYF. The CDR3 DNA reads as TGCGCCGGCAGCCCCATGGGAACTAGCGGGTACACAGATACGCAGTATTTT.

This clonotype showed up many times. This sequence joins TRBV14 and TRBJ2-7; the match to TRBD2 covers 7 bases. The V gene's germline CDR1 is SGHDN and CDR2 FVKESK. The junction had 8 bases not matched to a gene; V was cut back by 1 base and J by 5 bases. CDR3 length: 15 amino acids. In DNA form, the CDR3 reads TGTGCCAGCAGCCAAGTGGCCCCCGGACTAGACGAGCAGTACTTC. Translating gives CASSQVAPGLDEQYF.

The genes are TRBV7-2 and TRBJ1-2; D may be TRBD1 (6 bases). Germline V gives CDR1 SGHTA, CDR2 FQGNSA. With 6 bases removed from V and 5 bases from J, the gap between germline ends came to 34 bases. The CDR3 consists of 20 residues. The DNA of the CDR3 is TGTGCCAGCAGACGAGACTATCGGGCAAGGGGGTCCGATTTGGTGTATGGCTACACCTTC. As protein: CASRRDYRARGSDLVYGYTF.

This clonotype was observed a few times. The junction departs from the called germline gene at one end, perhaps through a read error. V usage is TRBV30 and J usage is TRBJ2-1; 8 bases line up with TRBD1. The germline V gene has CDR1 GTSNPN and CDR2 SVGIG (reference sequence). CDR3 length: 15 amino acids. CDR3 protein: CAWSFRETGDNKQFF. CDR3 nucleotide sequence: TGTGCCTGGAGTTTCCGAGAGACAGGGGACAATAAGCAGTTCTTC.

This chain's CDR3 is CASSLGTRGRETQYF. Written as DNA, the CDR3 is TGTGCCAGCAGCTTAGGGACTAGAGGTAGAGAGACCCAGTACTTC. The chain carries TRBV11-3 and TRBJ2-5, with 7 bases that match TRBD2. The CDR3 is 15 amino acids. Trimming took 1 base from V and 4 from J; bases not matched to a gene: 6. CDR1 and CDR2 (germline): SGHNT, YENEEA.

Note on this clonotype: Its ends do not fully match the called genes, so a read error is possible. The CDR3 DNA reads TGCGCCAGCAGCTTGGCCGGGGATCTCACTGGAGCTTTCTTT. Its translation: CASSLAGDLTGAFF. The chain joins TRBV5-1 to TRBJ1-1; D gene uncertain. Germline-derived CDR1 and CDR2 are SGHRS and YFSETQ. The CDR3 runs to 14 residues.

This clonotype was seen many times. The gene calls are TRBV27 and TRBJ2-1; D is unresolved. V was shortened by 3 bases and J by 5 bases, with 11 bases between the two germline ends. Germline CDR1 reads MNHEY; CDR2 reads SMNVEV (reference sequence). This CDR3 spans 14 amino acids. The chain's CDR3 is CASSFRRKNNEQFF. CDR3 DNA sequence: TGTGCCAGCAGTTTCCGGCGGAAGAACAATGAGCAGTTCTTC.

There are many counts of this clonotype. The chain carries TRBV3-1 and TRBJ2-5; 11 bases map to TRBD2. Trimming took 5 bases from V and 7 from J; bases not matched to a gene: 12. CDR3 length: 16 amino acids. Germline CDR1 and CDR2: LGHDT and YNNKEL (reference sequence). CDR3 sequence (DNA): TGTGCCAGCAGCAAAAAAATACTAGCGGGAGATGGGACCCAGTACTTC. Translation gives CASSKKILAGDGTQYF.

This clonotype came up a few times. The V and J genes are TRBV11-2 and TRBJ2-3; possible D gene TRBD2, 6 bases. V was clipped by 0 bases and J by 4 bases, with 11 bases between them. This CDR3 region has 15 residues. Germline CDR1 reads SGHAT; CDR2 reads FQNNGV. The CDR3 reads CASSLEGGEADTQYF. The CDR3 region has the DNA TGTGCCAGCAGCTTAGAGGGGGGTGAGGCAGATACGCAGTATTTT.

This clonotype has a count of ten or more. The chain employs TRBV3-1 and TRBJ2-5, with D unresolved. V dropped 2 bases and J dropped 5 bases, with 9 bases sitting between them. CDR1 is LGHDT, CDR2 YNNKEL, per germline (reference sequence). This CDR3 is 13 amino acids long. CDR3 sequence reads: CASSQINSETQYF. The CDR3, as DNA: TGTGCCAGCAGCCAAATTAATTCGGAGACCCAGTACTTC.

This clonotype was observed many times. The CDR3 nucleotides read TGTGCCAGCAGCCGCGGACAGAAGCTTGAAGCTTTCTTT. Translating gives CASSRGQKLEAFF. The V and J genes are TRBV11-2 and TRBJ1-1; the D gene is possibly TRBD1 (6 bases). The CDR3 runs to 13 residues. Trimming cost V 5 bases and J 7 bases, with 14 bases left between them. Germline V lookup: CDR1 SGHAT, CDR2 FQNNGV. The complete variable domain, with remaining parts taken from reference TRBV11-2 and TRBJ1-1, reads EAGVAQSPRYKIIEKRQSVAFWCNPISGHATLYWYQQILGQGPKLLIQFQNNGVVDDSQLPKDRFSAERLKGVDSTLKIQPAKLEDSAVYLCASSRGQKLEAFFGQGTRLTVV.

This clonotype was seen ten or more times. Compared with germline, one end of the junction differs, possibly owing to a read error. V is TRBV20-1 and J is TRBJ1-5; 8 bases match TRBD1. Germline V gene lookup returns CDR1 DFQATT and CDR2 SNEGSKA (reference sequence). This CDR3 is built from 13 residues. In DNA, the CDR3 is TGCAGTGCTCGCGGGACAGGACATCAGCGCCAGCATTTT. It specifies CSARGTGHQRQHF.